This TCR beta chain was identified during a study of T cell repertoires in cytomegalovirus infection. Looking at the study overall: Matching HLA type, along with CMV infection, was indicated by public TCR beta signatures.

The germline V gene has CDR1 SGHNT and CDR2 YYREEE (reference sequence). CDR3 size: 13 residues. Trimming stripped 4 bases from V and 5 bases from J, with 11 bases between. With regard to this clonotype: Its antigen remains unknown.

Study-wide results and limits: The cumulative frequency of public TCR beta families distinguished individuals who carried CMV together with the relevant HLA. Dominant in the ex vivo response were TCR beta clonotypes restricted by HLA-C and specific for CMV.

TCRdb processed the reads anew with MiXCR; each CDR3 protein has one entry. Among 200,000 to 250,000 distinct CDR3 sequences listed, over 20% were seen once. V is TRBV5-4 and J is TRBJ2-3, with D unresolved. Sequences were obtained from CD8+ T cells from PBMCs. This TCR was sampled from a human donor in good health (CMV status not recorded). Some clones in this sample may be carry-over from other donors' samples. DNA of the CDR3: TGTGCCAGCAGCCCGTTAAGTGGAGATACGCAGTATTTT. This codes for CASSPLSGDTQYF.